Following are 3 T cell receptor beta chains from one sample sequenced in a study of cytomegalovirus exposure and HLA in healthy donors. A multiplex PCR was run with 60 Vbeta primers and 13 Jbeta primers. The method was immunoSEQ multiplex PCR; TCRdb's version includes in-frame clones alone and lacks a portion of them. Of 150,000 or so clones listed, 80% were seen once; the top ten hold around 2.5%. Sequenced input: PBMCs. These receptor sequences come from a man aged 45-60 years in good health and CMV-seronegative.

The rearrangement uses TRBV5-4 and TRBJ1-6, with no clear D. The CDR3 runs to 15 residues. Germline V CDR1 and CDR2: SGHNT, YYREEE (reference sequence). Trimming pared 0 bases from V and 6 bases from J, leaving 10 bases between. This CDR3 is CASSLGGSGNSPLHF. DNA for the CDR3: TGTGCCAGCAGCTTGGGAGGGTCGGGTAATTCACCCCTCCACTTT.

The V and J genes are TRBV28 and TRBJ2-1; the match to TRBD1 covers 9 bases. V was pared by 3 bases and J by 14 bases, with 11 bases of the junction left unmatched. Germline CDR1 and CDR2: MDHEN and SYDVKM. The CDR3 loop spans 14 amino acids. The CDR3 sequence is CASSFRDRAKLEFF. CDR3 DNA sequence: TGTGCCAGCAGTTTCCGGGACAGGGCTAAATTGGAGTTCTTC.

The chain is built from TRBV10-3 and TRBJ2-5, with 10 bases that match TRBD1. The germline CDR1 and CDR2 sequences are ENHRY and SYGVKD. The CDR3 runs to 14 residues. J lost 2 bases, V lost 6 bases, and 3 bases had no gene match. Here the CDR3 DNA reads TGTGCCATCAGGGGGGGACAGGGGCAAGAGACCCAGTACTTC. Translation gives CAIRGGQGQETQYF.